The count of the clone carrying this T cell receptor beta chain is one. These data are taken from a study of human T cells and chemical hapten exposure. V was clipped by 6 bases and J by 8 bases; unmatched bases: 13. This CDR3 spans 17 amino acids. Time point reported: patch test 3, about 24 weeks after DPC sensitization. The treatment denotes: therapeutic diphenylcyclopropenone sensitization with weekly scalp DPC. MiXCR, run by TCRdb on the RACE reads, gives a single entry per CDR3 protein. This table has 80,000 to 100,000 distinct CDR3 sequences, roughly a quarter appearing once. The V and J genes are TRBV12-3 or TRBV12-4 and TRBJ2-1; 13 nucleotides agree with TRBD2. The sequencing used whole blood, collected in connection with sensitization to the hapten diphenylcyclopropenone (DPC). The receptor was isolated from a man aged 35 to 55 with alopecia areata. Some clones in this sample may be carry-over from other donors' samples. CDR3 in amino acids: CASSPTSGRAASHEQFF. CDR3 in DNA: TGTGCCAGCAGCCCAACTAGCGGGAGGGCCGCGAGCCATGAGCAGTTCTTC.